This T cell receptor beta chain originates from a study of blood T cell repertoires in COVID-19. Those enrolled, adults aged about 18 to 89 years, came from about two dozen US areas. With 5 bases clipped from V and 3 bases from J, the junction kept 7 bases outside the gene matches. CDR3 length equals 15 residues. Germline V gene lookup returns CDR1 MGHDK and CDR2 SYGVNS. The table came from immunoSEQ multiplex PCR; TCRdb's copy has only in-frame clones and leaves some out. The sample shows 200,000 to 300,000 clones, approximately 89% of them seen only once. The gene calls are TRBV25-1 and TRBJ2-7, with 10 bases identical to TRBD1. This clonotype was obtained from a woman aged 30 to 39 with acute COVID-19. Sequenced: PBMCs or T cells enriched from blood (not recorded which). The CDR3 DNA sequence: TGTGCCAGCAGTTATTTAGGACAGGGGGGCTACGAGCAGTACTTC. Translation: CASSYLGQGGYEQYF.